One and the same sample provided the 22 T cell receptor beta chains below, sequenced in a study of HIV-infected patients and healthy controls. Alpha and beta constant-region primers primed reverse transcription of around 500 ng RNA. Alpha and beta chain libraries were made separately by chain-specific third strand synthesis with multiplexing indices. TCRdb reanalysed the 5' RACE reads using MiXCR and keeps one entry per CDR3 protein. The profile shows 4,500 to 7,000 distinct CDR3 sequences, approximately 8.2% of them singletons. Roughly three months, about 14 weeks, into antiretroviral therapy, follow-up blood was collected. All unsorted peripheral T cells were captured because whole blood was used without fractionation. The sample in question was blood, obtained during antiretroviral therapy. The source of these receptors is an adult with HIV infection.

This clonotype was seen many times. The rearrangement uses TRBV6-6 and TRBJ1-5, with 8 positions matching TRBD1. Germline assignment: CDR1 MNHNY and CDR2 SVGAGI (reference sequence). V gave up 2 bases and J gave up 8 bases; unmatched junction bases: 11. The CDR3 is 16 amino acids. The CDR3 nucleotides are TGTGCCAGCAGTTACAAAGCCGGACAGGGCGGGGAGCCCCAGCATTTT. Protein sequence: CASSYKAGQGGEPQHF.

This clonotype was observed at least ten times. The chain joins TRBV4-2 to TRBJ2-7; D remains ambiguous. Trimming shortened V by 4 bases and J by 7 bases, and 17 bases separated the two germline ends. CDR3 size: 14 residues. Germline assignment: CDR1 LGHNA and CDR2 YNFKEQ. The CDR3 DNA reads TGTGCCAGCAGCCTCCTCTTCTCGGGTCGGGAGCAGTACTTC. As protein: CASSLLFSGREQYF.

CDR3 bases: TGCAGTGCTAGAGGGGGGCAGAACACTGAAGCTTTCTTT. It encodes CSARGGQNTEAFF. This chain uses TRBV20-1 with TRBJ1-1; weak D call: TRBD1 (6 bases). With 1 base removed from V and 1 base from J, the gap between germline ends came to 7 bases. Per germline, CDR1 DFQATT and CDR2 SNEGSKA (reference sequence). CDR3 length: 13 amino acids.

This clonotype counts as medium-sized. The chain links TRBV6-5 to TRBJ2-7; D tentatively fits TRBD1 or TRBD2 (5 bases each). Trimming removed 4 bases at V and 0 bases at J, with 7 bases between. CDR3 length: 13 residues. Looked up from germline, CDR1 is MNHEY and CDR2 is SVGAGI. DNA for the CDR3: TGTGCCAGCAGTTCCGGGGCCTCCTACGAGCAGTACTTC. Its translation is CASSSGASYEQYF.

V gene TRBV20-1 combines with J gene TRBJ2-1; 11 bases are shared with TRBD2. The CDR3 sequence is 14 residues long. J was trimmed by 9 bases and V by 0 bases; bases with no gene match: 4. Germline V gene sequence: CDR1 DFQATT, CDR2 SNEGSKA (reference sequence). The CDR3 sequence is CSARDIAGGPEQFF. The CDR3, as DNA: TGCAGTGCTAGAGATATAGCGGGAGGGCCTGAGCAGTTCTTC.

Judged by abundance, this clonotype is medium-sized. The rearrangement joins TRBV5-5 to TRBJ2-5; 7 nucleotides match TRBD2. Trimming took 4 bases from V and 1 from J; bases not matched to a gene: 7. Germline CDR1 and CDR2: SGHKS and YYEKEE (reference sequence). The CDR3 loop spans 15 amino acids. The CDR3 loop is CASSPSRGVQETQYF. The DNA for the CDR3 is TGTGCCAGCAGCCCCTCCCGGGGGGTCCAAGAGACCCAGTACTTC. Full variable domain (remainder filled in from reference TRBV5-5 and TRBJ2-5): DAGVTQSPTHLIKTRGQQVTLRCSPISGHKSVSWYQQVLGQGPQFIFQYYEKEERGRGNFPDRFSARQFPNYSSELNVNALLLGDSALYLCASSPSRGVQETQYFGPGTRLLVL.

This clonotype turned up a few times. The chain links TRBV7-8 to TRBJ1-6; TRBD1 is a possible D gene (5 bases). V was cut by 2 bases and J by 8 bases, with 10 bases left in between. The CDR3 extends over 14 amino acids. CDR1 is SGHVS, CDR2 FQNEAQ, per germline. The CDR3 coding sequence is TGTGCCAGCAGCTTACGCAGGGTTGATTCACCCCTCCACTTT. Encoded protein: CASSLRRVDSPLHF.

This clonotype is categorized as medium-sized. The chain recombines TRBV20-1 with TRBJ1-2, with 7 bases identical to TRBD1. Germline V gene lookup returns CDR1 DFQATT and CDR2 SNEGSKA (reference sequence). The CDR3 spans 15 residues. The J segment lost 4 bases and the V segment lost 0 bases, leaving 8 bases of the junction unmatched. The CDR3 is CSARDFTGAGYGYTF. The DNA of the CDR3 is TGCAGTGCTAGAGATTTCACAGGGGCAGGCTATGGCTACACCTTC.

This clonotype came up a few times. The chain employs TRBV20-1 and TRBJ2-3; D is possibly TRBD2 (7 bases). Germline V gene data show CDR1 as DFQATT and CDR2 as SNEGSKA (reference sequence). The length of the CDR3 is 14 residues. Trimming pared 3 bases from V and 5 bases from J, leaving 15 bases between. CDR3 protein: CSARGGGVGDTQYF. CDR3 nucleotide sequence: TGCAGTGCTAGGGGCGGGGGCGTGGGAGATACGCAGTATTTT.

This clonotype is deemed medium-sized. The V call is TRBV7-2, the J call TRBJ1-3, with 7 bases that match TRBD1. The CDR3 has 17 residues. Germline assignment: CDR1 SGHTA and CDR2 FQGNSA. V was clipped by 5 bases and J by 0 bases; unmatched bases: 10. The CDR3 reads CASSPRRQGLSGNTIYF. Here the CDR3 DNA reads TGTGCCAGCAGCCCCCGGCGACAGGGTCTCTCTGGAAACACCATATATTTT.

This clonotype is medium-sized in the sample. The chain joins TRBV6-6 to TRBJ2-2, with D hard to call. Germline CDR1 is MNHNY and CDR2 is SVGAGI (reference sequence). The CDR3 contains 11 residues. V was clipped by 6 bases and J by 6 bases, with 5 bases between them. Written as DNA, the CDR3 is TGTGCCAGCAGGGCAGCCGGGGAGCTGTTTTTT. Protein sequence: CASRAAGELFF.

This clonotype came up many times. This chain uses TRBV25-1 with TRBJ2-7, with a possible D match to TRBD2 (5 bases). V lost 1 base, J lost 5 bases, and 21 bases lay in between. CDR1 MGHDK and CDR2 SYGVNS come from the germline V gene. The CDR3 has 17 amino acids. CDR3 coding DNA: TGTGCCAGCAGTGAATCTCTCCGACCCAGCGGCCTTGACGAGCAGTACTTC. This sequence encodes CASSESLRPSGLDEQYF.

By share, this clonotype ranks as medium-sized. This chain joins TRBV18 and TRBJ1-1; maybe TRBD1 (6 bases). Looked up from germline, CDR1 is KGHSH and CDR2 is LQKENI. The CDR3 sequence is 15 residues long. V dropped 0 bases and J dropped 1 base, with 9 bases sitting between them. The CDR3 here is CASSPPGTRNTEAFF. The CDR3 coding sequence is TGTGCCAGCTCACCACCCGGGACACGGAACACTGAAGCTTTCTTT.

Judged by abundance, this clonotype is medium-sized. The rearrangement links TRBV6-5 to TRBJ1-4; 7 bases fit TRBD1. This CDR3 region has 15 residues. Germline-derived CDR1 and CDR2 are MNHEY and SVGAGI. V trimming: 5 bases; J trimming: 8 bases; junction bases outside the gene matches: 11. The CDR3 is CASSPTGADGEKLFF. Written as DNA, the CDR3 is TGTGCCAGCAGTCCCACAGGGGCGGATGGGGAAAAACTGTTTTTT.

By sample share, this clonotype is medium-sized. The CDR3 DNA reads as TGCAGCGTTGAAGATCTTCTGGGGTGGGAGAGGAGGGAGACCCAGTACTTC. It encodes CSVEDLLGWERRETQYF. The chain carries TRBV29-1 and TRBJ2-5; D perhaps matches TRBD2 (5 bases). This CDR3 contains 17 residues. Trimming removed 0 bases at V and 5 bases at J, with 22 bases between. The germline CDR1 and CDR2 sequences are SQVTM and ANQGSEA.

Within the sample, this clonotype is medium-sized. V gene TRBV20-1 combines with J gene TRBJ1-5; D may be TRBD1 (6 bases). CDR1 is DFQATT and CDR2 is SNEGSKA in the germline V gene (reference sequence). The CDR3 is 15 residues long. V was cut by 0 bases and J by 0 bases, with 9 bases left in between. CDR3 residues: CSARDRGLSNQPQHF. The CDR3 nucleotides are TGCAGTGCTAGAGATCGGGGGCTTAGCAATCAGCCCCAGCATTTT.

Many counts were recorded for this clonotype. The chain couples TRBV14 to TRBJ1-1; D remains unclear. This CDR3 region has 13 residues. The V gene's germline CDR1 is SGHDN and CDR2 FVKESK. Trimming removed 4 bases from V and 3 bases from J, with 9 bases in between. This CDR3 is CASSPYTYTEAFF. DNA for the CDR3: TGTGCCAGCAGCCCTTATACTTACACTGAAGCTTTCTTT.

This clonotype showed up many times. V is TRBV6-2 or TRBV6-3 and J is TRBJ1-1; 7 bases are a match to TRBD1. Per the germline V gene, CDR1 is MNHEY and CDR2 is SVGEGT. This CDR3 region has 13 residues. J was trimmed by 4 bases and V by 4 bases; bases with no gene match: 3. This CDR3 reads CASSLTGTTEAFF. CDR3 bases: TGTGCCAGCAGTTTGACAGGGACCACTGAAGCTTTCTTT.

This clonotype was found many times. The chain joins TRBV28 to TRBJ1-2; D remains unclear. The ends were cut back, 6 bases at V and 7 bases at J, with 21 bases in the middle. CDR1 MDHEN and CDR2 SYDVKM come from the germline V gene. The CDR3 length is 15 residues. The CDR3 here is CASSLPTPAGLGYTF. In DNA, the CDR3 is TGTGCCAGCAGCCTACCGACCCCGGCCGGACTTGGCTACACCTTC.

Many counts were recorded for this clonotype. The genes are TRBV20-1 and TRBJ1-2; 8 nucleotides align to TRBD1. The V segment lost 4 bases and the J segment 7 bases; nucleotides outside the gene matches: 8. CDR1 and CDR2 (germline): DFQATT, SNEGSKA (reference sequence). The CDR3 sequence is 13 residues long. CDR3 coding DNA: TGCAGTGCTAAACCCCAGGGGGCGCTTGGCTACACCTTC. Translation gives CSAKPQGALGYTF.

This clonotype was recorded many times. This sequence joins TRBV19 and TRBJ1-5; D is unclear. Germline-derived CDR1 and CDR2 are LNHDA and SQIVND (reference sequence). The germline V and J ends were trimmed by 3 bases and 0 bases, with 9 bases remaining between them. This CDR3 comprises 15 residues. The CDR3, as DNA: TGTGCCAGTAGTATGGGAGGTTATAGCAATCAGCCCCAGCATTTT. Its protein is CASSMGGYSNQPQHF.

By its share, this clonotype is medium-sized. The chain combines TRBV7-2 with TRBJ2-4; D is possibly TRBD2 (6 bases). The CDR3 is 20 amino acids. The V gene lost 1 base and the J gene lost 4 bases, with 26 bases spanning the gap. The germline V gene encodes CDR1 SGHTA and CDR2 FQGNSA. Here the CDR3 reads CASSLVAGVVSWDSKNIQYF. CDR3 sequence (DNA): TGTGCCAGCAGCTTAGTAGCTGGGGTTGTTAGCTGGGACTCAAAAAACATTCAGTACTTC.